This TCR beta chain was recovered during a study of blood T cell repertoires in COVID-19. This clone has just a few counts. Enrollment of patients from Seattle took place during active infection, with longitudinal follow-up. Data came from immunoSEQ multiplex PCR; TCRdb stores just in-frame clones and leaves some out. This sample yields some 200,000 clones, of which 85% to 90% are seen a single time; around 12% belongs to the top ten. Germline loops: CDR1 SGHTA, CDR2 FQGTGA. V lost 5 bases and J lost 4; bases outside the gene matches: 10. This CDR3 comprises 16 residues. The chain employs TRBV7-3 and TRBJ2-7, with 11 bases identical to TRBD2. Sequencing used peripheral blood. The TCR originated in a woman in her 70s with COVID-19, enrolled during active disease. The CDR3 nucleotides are TGTGCCAGCAGCATCCCGGGACTAGCGGATCCTTACGAGCAGTACTTC. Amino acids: CASSIPGLADPYEQYF.